The clone carrying this T cell receptor beta chain was detected ten times or more. Its antigen is still unknown. Scientists recovered RNA and DNA together from approximately 20-30 mg of unsorted bulk tissue. This record comes from a study of tumor-infiltrating lymphocytes in primary liver carcinoma. Constant-region priming of 500 to 550 ng total RNA yielded TCR beta cDNA. Nested multiplex PCR, run for three rounds with slightly modified ARM-PCR, yielded TCR beta libraries. TRBV1-TRBV30 forward primers paired with a C-beta reverse primer drove the first two PCR rounds, approximately 11 cycles each. One entry per CDR3 protein results from TCRdb running MiXCR on the multiplex PCR reads. The repertoire holds 25,000 to 35,000 distinct CDR3 sequences, with 75% to 85% as singletons. V gave up 3 bases and J gave up 9 bases; unmatched junction bases: 7. The length of the CDR3 is 15 residues. The germline CDR1 and CDR2 sequences are KGHDR and SFDVKD.

Broader study findings: The study found only about 7.5-25% of top clones in all five tumor regions. Tumor-adjacent and tumor-blood pairs overlapped less than tumor region pairs did.

This sequence joins TRBV24-1 and TRBJ1-6; TRBD1 agrees at 7 bases. Sample: liver tumor tissue from sampling region 5. Subset of the sample: tumor region T5, tumor centre. The receptor was isolated from a man aged 35 to 55 with primary liver carcinoma and hepatitis B virus infection. This CDR3 is CATSDARQGGSPLHF. CDR3 in DNA: TGTGCCACCAGTGATGCTAGACAGGGTGGTTCACCCCTCCACTTT.